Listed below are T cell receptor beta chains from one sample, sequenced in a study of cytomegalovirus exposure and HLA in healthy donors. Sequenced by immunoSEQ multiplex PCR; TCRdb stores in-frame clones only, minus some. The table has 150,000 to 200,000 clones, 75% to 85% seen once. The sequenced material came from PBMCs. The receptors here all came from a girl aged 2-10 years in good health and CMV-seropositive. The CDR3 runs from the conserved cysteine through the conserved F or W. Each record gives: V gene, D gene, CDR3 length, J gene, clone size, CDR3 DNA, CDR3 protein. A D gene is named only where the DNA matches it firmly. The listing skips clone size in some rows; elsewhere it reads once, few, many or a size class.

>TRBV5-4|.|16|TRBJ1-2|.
TGTGCCAGCAGCTTGGCCGGGGGGTCCTCTTTCTATGGCTACACCTTC
CASSLAGGSSFYGYTF
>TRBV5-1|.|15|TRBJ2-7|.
TGCGCCAGCAGCCTACAGGGCTTGACAATCTACGAGCAGTACTTC
CASSLQGLTIYEQYF
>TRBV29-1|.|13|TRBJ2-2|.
TGCAGCGTGACTCCCACTAGTGCCGGGGAGCTGTTTTTT
CSVTPTSAGELFF
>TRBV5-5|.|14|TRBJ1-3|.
TGTGCCAGCAGCTTTGGACAGTCTGGAAACACCATATATTTT
CASSFGQSGNTIYF
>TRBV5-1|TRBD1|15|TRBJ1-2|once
TGCGCCAGCAGCTTGGAGGGACAGGGGGTGTATGGCTACCCCTTC
CASSLEGQGVYGYPF
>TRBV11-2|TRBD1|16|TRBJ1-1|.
TGTGCCAGCAGCTTGATTGGGGACAGGGCGAACACTGAAGCTTTCTTT
CASSLIGDRANTEAFF
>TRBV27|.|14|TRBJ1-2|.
TGTGCCAGCAGTTTAATCAGAAAAGAAAATGGCTACACCTTC
CASSLIRKENGYTF
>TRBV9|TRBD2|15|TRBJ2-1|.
TGTGCCAGCAGCGGAGCGGGGGACATTTACAATGAGCAGTTCTTC
CASSGAGDIYNEQFF
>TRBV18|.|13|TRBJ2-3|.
TGTGCCAGCTCAACAAATCTAGTAGATACGCAGTATTTT
CASSTNLVDTQYF
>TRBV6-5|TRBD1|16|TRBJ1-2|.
TGTGCCAGCAGTTACTCGAGATCGGGACAGACCTATGGCTACACCTTC
CASSYSRSGQTYGYTF
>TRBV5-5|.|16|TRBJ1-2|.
TGTGCCAGCAGCTTGGACAACCCGGACACGGCGTTTGGCTACACCTTC
CASSLDNPDTAFGYTF
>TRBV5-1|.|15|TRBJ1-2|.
TGCGCCAGCAGCTTCACCGGGAGAGCGATTCATGGCTACACCTTC
CASSFTGRAIHGYTF
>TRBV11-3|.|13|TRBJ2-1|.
TGTGCCAGCAGCTTAGGGGGCATCAATGAGCAGTTCTTC
CASSLGGINEQFF
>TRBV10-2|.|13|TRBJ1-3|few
TGCGCCAGCCTAATTGCCTCTGGAAACACCATATATTTT
CASLIASGNTIYF
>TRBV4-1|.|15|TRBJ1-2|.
TGCGCCAGCAGCCAAGATCAAATTAGCCTCTATGGCTACCCCTTC
CASSQDQISLYGYPF
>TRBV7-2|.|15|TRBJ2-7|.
TGTGCCAGCAGCTTAGCCGGTGTGGGGGCATACGAGCAGTACTTC
CASSLAGVGAYEQYF
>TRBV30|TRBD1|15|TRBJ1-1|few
TGTGCCTGGAGTGTAGTTACAGGGGCAGGCGCTGAAGCTTTCTTT
CAWSVVTGAGAEAFF
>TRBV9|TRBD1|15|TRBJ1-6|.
TGTGCCAGCAGCGAACAGGGGGCGCGCAATTCACCCCTCCACTTT
CASSEQGARNSPLHF
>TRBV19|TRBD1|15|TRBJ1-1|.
TGTGCCAGTAGTAGGGACAGGGACTTACCCACTGAAGCTTTCTTT
CASSRDRDLPTEAFF
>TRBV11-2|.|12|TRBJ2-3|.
TGTGCCAGTAACGGGGGTGGAGATACGCAGTATTTT
CASNGGGDTQYF